This T cell receptor beta chain emerged from a study of blood T cell repertoires in COVID-19. In germline, CDR1 is LGHDT, CDR2 YNNKEL (reference sequence). Between the trimmed V and J ends, which lost 1 base and 3 bases, there was a span of 4 bases. The CDR3 loop spans 12 amino acids. To note about this clone: Other nucleotide sequences in the sample specify the same CDR3.

Produced via immunoSEQ multiplex PCR; TCRdb's table is partial and in-frame only. The table has over 250,000 clones, around nine tenths seen once. The clonotype was recovered from a woman in her seventies with COVID-19, enrolled during active disease. This chain links TRBV3-1 (or the pseudogene TRBV3-2) with TRBJ2-7; D not resolved. Source material: peripheral blood. DNA of the CDR3: TGTGCCAGCAGCCAAGCCGGCTACGAGCAGTACTTC. As protein: CASSQAGYEQYF.